These 20 T cell receptor beta chains were all obtained from the same sample, sequenced in a study of blood T cell repertoires in COVID-19. Profiled with immunoSEQ multiplex PCR; TCRdb holds only in-frame clones, not every one. The sample consists of approximately 300,000 clones, under 90% of them appearing once. Sequencing was carried out using PBMCs or T cells enriched from blood (not recorded which). The receptors originated from a woman in her twenties or thirties who had recovered from COVID-19.

The sample holds many counts of this clone. The genes are TRBV6-5 and TRBJ2-5; perhaps TRBD1 as D (5 bases). V was cut by 0 bases and J by 2 bases, with 7 bases left in between. CDR1 is MNHEY, CDR2 SVGAGI, per germline. The CDR3 extends over 14 amino acids. CDR3 sequence: CASSYSQGQETQYF. The CDR3, as DNA: TGTGCCAGCAGTTACTCGCAGGGACAAGAGACCCAGTACTTC.

This clone was seen only once. The DNA of the CDR3 is TGTGCCAGTACCGTCGACAGTCCCCTCTACGAGCAGTACTTC. Translated, it gives CASTVDSPLYEQYF. V and J are TRBV6-5 and TRBJ2-7; tentative D call: TRBD1 (5 bases). The V and J ends lost 9 bases and 3 bases respectively, with 18 bases between them. This CDR3 is 14 amino acids long. The V gene's germline CDR1 is MNHEY and CDR2 SVGAGI.

The rearrangement uses TRBV19 and TRBJ1-1; perhaps TRBD1 as D (5 bases). Trimming pared 6 bases from V and 8 bases from J, leaving 19 bases between. The length of the CDR3 is 14 residues. Germline V gene data show CDR1 as LNHDA and CDR2 as SQIVND (reference sequence). In DNA form, the CDR3 reads TGTGCCAGTAGCTCACGTCTTAGGGGTCCCGAAGCTTTCTTT. Amino acids: CASSSRLRGPEAFF.

The table lists this clone with a count of one. The chain is built from TRBV28 and TRBJ1-5; no firm D call. CDR3 size: 15 residues. Trimming removed 2 bases at V and 1 base at J, with 9 bases between. Germline CDR1 is MDHEN and CDR2 is SYDVKM. The CDR3 is CASSLIEFSNQPQHF. The CDR3 DNA follows: TGTGCCAGCAGTTTAATAGAATTCAGCAATCAGCCCCAGCATTTT.

This chain joins TRBV5-1 and TRBJ2-1; 8 bases are a match to TRBD2. V was clipped by 2 bases and J by 7 bases; unmatched bases: 8. Germline V gene sequence: CDR1 SGHRS, CDR2 YFSETQ. This CDR3 region has 15 residues. CDR3 nucleotides: TGCGCCAGCAGCTTAAGCGGGAGTGTTGTGAATGAGCAGTTCTTC. Encoded protein: CASSLSGSVVNEQFF. Full variable domain (rest looked up from reference TRBV5-1 and TRBJ2-1): KAGVTQTPRYLIKTRGQQVTLSCSPISGHRSVSWYQQTPGQGLQFLFEYFSETQRNKGNFPGRFSGRQFSNSRSEMNVSTLELGDSALYLCASSLSGSVVNEQFFGPGTRLTVL.

V usage is TRBV7-2 and J usage is TRBJ2-3, with D perhaps TRBD1 (5 bases). This CDR3 has 15 residues. CDR1 and CDR2 (germline): SGHTA, FQGNSA. V gave up 2 bases and J gave up 6 bases, with 15 bases separating them. CDR3 loop: CASSLPGLVGDTQYF. The CDR3 bases are TGTGCCAGCAGCTTACCAGGGCTAGTAGGGGATACGCAGTATTTT.

This clone was seen once. The chain links TRBV6-5 to TRBJ2-1, with a tentative D call TRBD2 (6 bases). Trimming stripped 4 bases from V and 6 bases from J, with 10 bases between. The length of the CDR3 is 13 residues. CDR1 is MNHEY and CDR2 is SVGAGI in the germline V gene. Here the CDR3 DNA reads TGTGCCAGCAGTTCCCTAGCGCTCAATGAGCAGTTCTTC. It codes for CASSSLALNEQFF.

This clone showed up just once. The chain links TRBV5-1 to TRBJ2-4; weak D call: TRBD2 (5 bases). V lost 5 bases and J 0 bases, leaving 9 bases between the germline ends. The CDR3 length is 14 residues. Germline loops: CDR1 SGHRS, CDR2 YFSETQ. The CDR3 DNA is TGCGCCAGCAGGGACGGACTAGCCAAAAACATTCAGTACTTC. Protein: CASRDGLAKNIQYF. Full variable domain (missing parts from reference TRBV5-1 and TRBJ2-4): KAGVTQTPRYLIKTRGQQVTLSCSPISGHRSVSWYQQTPGQGLQFLFEYFSETQRNKGNFPGRFSGRQFSNSRSEMNVSTLELGDSALYLCASRDGLAKNIQYFGAGTRLSVL.

The chain carries TRBV5-1 and TRBJ2-1; tentatively, D is TRBD2 (6 bases). The CDR3 sequence is 16 residues long. Germline lookup yields CDR1 SGHRS and CDR2 YFSETQ. V lost 0 bases and J lost 1, with 11 bases in between. The CDR3 bases are TGCGCCAGCAGCTTGGTGGCTAGCGTTTCCTACAATGAGCAGTTCTTC. It translates to CASSLVASVSYNEQFF.

The chain recombines TRBV4-2 with TRBJ1-4, with 8 bases matching TRBD1. The CDR3 extends over 20 amino acids. With V trimmed by 0 bases and J by 7 bases, 19 bases remained unmatched. In germline, CDR1 is LGHNA, CDR2 YNFKEQ. The CDR3 is CASSQEIRGGQGSAREKLFF. The CDR3 region has the DNA TGTGCCAGCAGCCAAGAAATTAGGGGTGGACAGGGTTCGGCCCGTGAAAAACTGTTTTTT.

This clone has just a few counts. The chain joins TRBV6-2 or TRBV6-3 to TRBJ1-5; 7 nucleotides agree with TRBD1. The CDR3 consists of 16 residues. J gave up 0 bases and V 2 bases, and 4 bases lay outside the gene matches. Germline CDR1 and CDR2: MNHEY and SVGEGT. The CDR3 here is CASSYGGTVSNQPQHF. The CDR3 coding sequence is TGTGCCAGCAGTTACGGAGGGACAGTTAGCAATCAGCCCCAGCATTTT.

The CDR3 bases are TGTGCCAGCAGCCCAAGGGGGGGCCGCTCTGGAAACACCATATATTTT. It yields the protein CASSPRGGRSGNTIYF. This chain joins TRBV7-2 and TRBJ1-3; D is possibly TRBD1 (6 bases). The germline V gene has CDR1 SGHTA and CDR2 FQGNSA. V was cut by 5 bases and J by 0 bases, with 14 bases left in between. CDR3 length: 16 residues. The whole variable domain, remainder taken from reference TRBV7-2 and TRBJ1-3, is GAGVSQSPSNKVTEKGKDVELRCDPISGHTALYWYRQSLGQGLEFLIYFQGNSAPDKSGLPSDRFSAERTGGSVSTLTIQRTQQEDSAVYLCASSPRGGRSGNTIYFGEGSWLTVV.

This chain links TRBV27 with TRBJ2-1; 7 bases line up with TRBD1. CDR3 length: 16 amino acids. V gave up 5 bases and J gave up 4 bases; unmatched junction bases: 11. The germline CDR1 and CDR2 sequences are MNHEY and SMNVEV (reference sequence). CDR3 nucleotide sequence: TGTGCCAGCAGTCCCTTAGGACAGGCGGTATACAATGAGCAGTTCTTC. This encodes CASSPLGQAVYNEQFF.

This chain uses TRBV7-2 with TRBJ2-3; a weak D match, TRBD2 (6 bases). The V end lost 0 bases, the J end lost 2 bases, and 12 bases lay between the germline ends. The CDR3 contains 16 residues. The germline V gene encodes CDR1 SGHTA and CDR2 FQGNSA. This CDR3 reads CASSLAGGPNTDTQYF. CDR3 coding DNA: TGTGCCAGCAGCTTAGCGGGGGGACCTAACACAGATACGCAGTATTTT. Using reference TRBV7-2 and TRBJ2-3 for the parts outside the CDR3, the full variable domain is GAGVSQSPSNKVTEKGKDVELRCDPISGHTALYWYRQSLGQGLEFLIYFQGNSAPDKSGLPSDRFSAERTGGSVSTLTIQRTQQEDSAVYLCASSLAGGPNTDTQYFGPGTRLTVL.

This chain uses TRBV7-9 with TRBJ2-1; TRBD2 matches 9 bases. The CDR3 has 19 residues. The V gene's germline CDR1 is SEHNR and CDR2 FQNEAQ (reference sequence). Trimming took 5 bases from V and 3 from J; bases not matched to a gene: 17. As DNA, the CDR3 is TGTGCCAGCAGCCCGGAGGTCGGTGGCGGGAGGGCCTTCTACAATGAGCAGTTCTTC. Its protein product is CASSPEVGGGRAFYNEQFF.

In its sample, this clone was seen once. J is TRBJ2-5 and V is TRBV2; 7 bases are shared with TRBD2. The germline CDR1 and CDR2 sequences are SNHLY and FYNNEI. J was trimmed by 0 bases and V by 4 bases; bases with no gene match: 11. The CDR3 sequence is 17 residues long. The DNA for the CDR3 is TGTGCCAGCAGTGGTGAAGGGAGGCTAGCGGACCAAGAGACCCAGTACTTC. This translates into CASSGEGRLADQETQYF.

The rearrangement uses TRBV18 and TRBJ2-3; D ambiguous. Trimming left V 1 base short and J 0 bases short, with 8 bases between. The CDR3 is made up of 15 amino acids. Germline-derived CDR1 and CDR2 are KGHSH and LQKENI. CDR3 bases: TGTGCCAGCTCACCACTCCCATTGAGCACAGATACGCAGTATTTT. This encodes CASSPLPLSTDTQYF. Full variable domain (rest looked up from reference TRBV18 and TRBJ2-3): NAGVMQNPRHLVRRRGQEARLRCSPMKGHSHVYWYRQLPEEGLKFMVYLQKENIIDESGMPKERFSAEFPKEGPSILRIQQVVRGDSAAYFCASSPLPLSTDTQYFGPGTRLTVL.

A few counts support this clone. The chain couples TRBV7-6 to TRBJ1-5; TRBD1 agrees at 7 bases. V gave up 4 bases and J gave up 7 bases; unmatched junction bases: 4. The CDR3 is made up of 13 amino acids. The V gene's germline CDR1 is SGHVS and CDR2 FNYEAQ. CDR3 protein: CASSYSGGQPQHF. CDR3 in DNA: TGTGCCAGCAGCTACTCAGGGGGACAGCCCCAGCATTTT.

The chain couples TRBV19 to TRBJ2-1, with 10 bases matching TRBD2. With V trimmed by 4 bases and J by 1 base, 13 bases remained unmatched. The CDR3 consists of 19 residues. The germline V gene has CDR1 LNHDA and CDR2 SQIVND (reference sequence). The CDR3 loop reads CASSSLIAGGPYSYNEQFF. As DNA, the CDR3 is TGTGCCAGTAGTAGTCTTATAGCGGGAGGACCTTATTCCTACAATGAGCAGTTCTTC. The complete variable domain, with remaining parts taken from reference TRBV19 and TRBJ2-1, reads DGGITQSPKYLFRKEGQNVTLSCEQNLNHDAMYWYRQDPGQGLRLIYYSQIVNDFQKGDIAEGYSVSREKKESFPLTVTSAQKNPTAFYLCASSSLIAGGPYSYNEQFFGPGTRLTVL.

The sample holds one count of this clone. The chain employs TRBV27 and TRBJ1-5, with TRBD1 identical over 8 bases. The germline V gene encodes CDR1 MNHEY and CDR2 SMNVEV (reference sequence). With V trimmed by 8 bases and J by 0 bases, 3 bases remained unmatched. This CDR3 region has 14 residues. The CDR3 DNA sequence: TGTGCCAGCGGGACAGGCCTTAGCAATCAGCCCCAGCATTTT. Amino acids: CASGTGLSNQPQHF.